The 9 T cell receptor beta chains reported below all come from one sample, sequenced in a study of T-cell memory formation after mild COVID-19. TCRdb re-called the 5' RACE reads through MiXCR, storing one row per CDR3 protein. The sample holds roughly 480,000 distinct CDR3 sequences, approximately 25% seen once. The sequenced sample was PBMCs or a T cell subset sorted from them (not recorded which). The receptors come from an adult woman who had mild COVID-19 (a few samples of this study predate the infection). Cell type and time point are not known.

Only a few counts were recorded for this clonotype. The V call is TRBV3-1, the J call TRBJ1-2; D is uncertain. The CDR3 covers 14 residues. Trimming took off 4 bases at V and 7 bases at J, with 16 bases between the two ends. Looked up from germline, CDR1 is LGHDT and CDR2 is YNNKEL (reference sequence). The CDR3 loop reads CASSPGGGRGGYTF. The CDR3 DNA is TGTGCCAGCAGCCCCGGTGGAGGGAGAGGTGGCTACACCTTC. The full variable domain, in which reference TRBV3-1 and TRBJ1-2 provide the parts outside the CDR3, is DTAVSQTPKYLVTQMGNDKSIKCEQNLGHDTMYWYKQDSKKFLKIMFSYNNKELIINETVPNRFSPKSPDKAHLNLHINSLELGDSAVYFCASSPGGGRGGYTFGSGTRLTVV.

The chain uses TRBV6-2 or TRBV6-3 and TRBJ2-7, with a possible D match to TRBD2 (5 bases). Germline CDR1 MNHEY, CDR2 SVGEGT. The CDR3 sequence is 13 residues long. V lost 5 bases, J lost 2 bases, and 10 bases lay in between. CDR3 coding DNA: TGTGCCAGCAGTAGGACTCTCACCTACGAGCAGTACTTC. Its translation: CASSRTLTYEQYF.

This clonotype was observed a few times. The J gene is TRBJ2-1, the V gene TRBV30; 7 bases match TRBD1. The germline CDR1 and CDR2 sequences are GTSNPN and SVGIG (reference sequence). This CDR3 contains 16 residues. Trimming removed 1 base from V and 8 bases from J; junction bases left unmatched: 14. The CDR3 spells CAWSGPHRGGLYEQFF. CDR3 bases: TGTGCCTGGAGTGGCCCACACAGGGGTGGGTTGTATGAGCAGTTCTTC. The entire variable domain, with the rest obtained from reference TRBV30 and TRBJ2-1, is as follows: SQTIHQWPATLVQPVGSPLSLECTVEGTSNPNLYWYRQAAGRGLQLLFYSVGIGQISSEVPQNLSASRPQDRQFILSSKKLLLSDSGFYLCAWSGPHRGGLYEQFFGPGTRLTVL.

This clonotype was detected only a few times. CDR3 protein: CASSQHVGAGGPTGETQYF. In DNA, the CDR3 is TGTGCCAGCAGCCAGCACGTAGGTGCGGGGGGACCTACAGGGGAGACCCAGTACTTC. V and J are TRBV11-2 and TRBJ2-5; 8 nucleotides agree with TRBD2. Germline trimming cut 5 bases from V and 5 bases from J; bases unmatched to any gene: 22. This CDR3 spans 19 amino acids. CDR1 SGHAT and CDR2 FQNNGV come from the germline V gene.

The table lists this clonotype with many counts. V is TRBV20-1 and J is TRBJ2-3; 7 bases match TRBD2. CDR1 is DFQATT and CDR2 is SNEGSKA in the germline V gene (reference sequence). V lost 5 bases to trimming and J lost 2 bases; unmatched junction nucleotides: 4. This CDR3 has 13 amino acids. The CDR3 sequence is CSARGRVTDTQYF. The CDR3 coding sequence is TGCAGTGCTCGGGGGAGGGTCACAGATACGCAGTATTTT.

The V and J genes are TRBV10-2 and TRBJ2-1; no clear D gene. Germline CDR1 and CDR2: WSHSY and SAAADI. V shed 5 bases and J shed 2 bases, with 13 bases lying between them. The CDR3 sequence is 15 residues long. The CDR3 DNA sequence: TGCGCCAGCAGTAGAGTGGGCTCCCCCTACAATGAGCAGTTCTTC. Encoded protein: CASSRVGSPYNEQFF.

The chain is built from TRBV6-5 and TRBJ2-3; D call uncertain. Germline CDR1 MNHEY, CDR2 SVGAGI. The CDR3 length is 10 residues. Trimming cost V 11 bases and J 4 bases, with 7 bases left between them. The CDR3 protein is CAWEPDTQYF. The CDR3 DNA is TGTGCCTGGGAACCAGATACGCAGTATTTT.

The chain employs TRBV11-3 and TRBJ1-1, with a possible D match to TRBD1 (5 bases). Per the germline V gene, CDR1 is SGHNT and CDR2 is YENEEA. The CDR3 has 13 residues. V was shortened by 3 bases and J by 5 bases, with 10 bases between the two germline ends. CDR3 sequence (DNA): TGTGCCAGCAGCTTGAGCCAGGGAACTGAAGCTTTCTTT. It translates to CASSLSQGTEAFF.

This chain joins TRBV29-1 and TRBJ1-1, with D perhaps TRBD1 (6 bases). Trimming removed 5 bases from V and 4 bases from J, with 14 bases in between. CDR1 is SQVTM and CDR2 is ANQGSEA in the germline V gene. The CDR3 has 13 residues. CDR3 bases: TGCAGCGTTACCCGAAAGGGGGGCACTGAAGCTTTCTTT. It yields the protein CSVTRKGGTEAFF.